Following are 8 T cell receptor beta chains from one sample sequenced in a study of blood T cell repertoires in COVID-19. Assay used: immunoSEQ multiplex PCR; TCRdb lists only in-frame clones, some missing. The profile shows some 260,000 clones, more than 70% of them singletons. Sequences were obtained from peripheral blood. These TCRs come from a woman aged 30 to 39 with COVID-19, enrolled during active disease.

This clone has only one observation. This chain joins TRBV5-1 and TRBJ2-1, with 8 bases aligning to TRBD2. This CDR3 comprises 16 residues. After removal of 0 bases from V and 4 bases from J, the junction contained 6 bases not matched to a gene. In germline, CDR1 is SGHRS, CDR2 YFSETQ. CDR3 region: CASSLALGTRYNEQFF. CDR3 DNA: TGCGCCAGCAGCTTGGCCTTGGGGACTAGATACAATGAGCAGTTCTTC.

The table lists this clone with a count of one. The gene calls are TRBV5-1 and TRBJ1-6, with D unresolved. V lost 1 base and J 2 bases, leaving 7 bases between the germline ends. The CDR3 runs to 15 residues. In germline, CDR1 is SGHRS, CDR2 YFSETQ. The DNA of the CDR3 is TGCGCCAGCAGCTTGTCTGGGCCCTATAATTCACCCCTCCACTTT. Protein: CASSLSGPYNSPLHF.

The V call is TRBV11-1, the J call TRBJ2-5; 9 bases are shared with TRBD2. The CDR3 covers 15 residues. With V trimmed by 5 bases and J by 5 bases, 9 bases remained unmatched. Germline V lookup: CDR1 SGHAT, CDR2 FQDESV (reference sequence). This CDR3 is CASSRRGAGGETQYF. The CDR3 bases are TGTGCCAGCAGCCGCCGAGGGGCGGGGGGGGAGACCCAGTACTTC. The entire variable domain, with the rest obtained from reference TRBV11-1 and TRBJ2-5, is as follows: EAEVAQSPRYKITEKSQAVAFWCDPISGHATLYWYRQILGQGPELLVQFQDESVVDDSQLPKDRFSAERLKGVDSTLKIQPAELGDSAMYLCASSRRGAGGETQYFGPGTRLLVL.

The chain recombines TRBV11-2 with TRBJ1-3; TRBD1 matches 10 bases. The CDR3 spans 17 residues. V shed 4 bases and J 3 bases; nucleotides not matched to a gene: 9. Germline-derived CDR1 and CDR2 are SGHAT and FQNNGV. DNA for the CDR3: TGTGCCAGCAGCTCACCAAGACAGGGGGCGCATGGAAACACCATATATTTT. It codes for CASSSPRQGAHGNTIYF.

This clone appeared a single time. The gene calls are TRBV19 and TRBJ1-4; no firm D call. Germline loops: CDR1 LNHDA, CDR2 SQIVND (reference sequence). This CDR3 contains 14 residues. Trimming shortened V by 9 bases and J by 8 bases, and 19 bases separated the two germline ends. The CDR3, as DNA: TGTGCCAGCAATCGGGGTTATCAAGGAGAAAAACTGTTTTTT. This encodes CASNRGYQGEKLFF. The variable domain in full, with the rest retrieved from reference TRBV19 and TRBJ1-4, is DGGITQSPKYLFRKEGQNVTLSCEQNLNHDAMYWYRQDPGQGLRLIYYSQIVNDFQKGDIAEGYSVSREKKESFPLTVTSAQKNPTAFYLCASNRGYQGEKLFFGSGTQLSVL.

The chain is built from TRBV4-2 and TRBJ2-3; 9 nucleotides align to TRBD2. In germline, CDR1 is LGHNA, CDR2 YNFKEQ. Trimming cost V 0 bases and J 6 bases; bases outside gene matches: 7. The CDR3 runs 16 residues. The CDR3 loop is CASSQDLSGGRDTQYF. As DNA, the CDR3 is TGTGCCAGCAGCCAAGATTTAAGCGGGGGGCGGGATACGCAGTATTTT.

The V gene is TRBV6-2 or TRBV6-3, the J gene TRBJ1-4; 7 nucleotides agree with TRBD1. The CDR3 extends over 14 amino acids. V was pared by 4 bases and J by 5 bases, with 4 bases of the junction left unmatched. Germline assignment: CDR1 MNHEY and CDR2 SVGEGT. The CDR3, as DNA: TGTGCCAGCAGTTCGGGACAGATGAATGAAAAACTGTTTTTT. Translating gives CASSSGQMNEKLFF.

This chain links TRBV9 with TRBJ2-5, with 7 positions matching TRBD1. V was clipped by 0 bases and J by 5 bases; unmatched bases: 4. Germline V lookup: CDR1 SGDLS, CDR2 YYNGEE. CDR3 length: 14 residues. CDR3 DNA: TGTGCCAGCAGCGTAGCCGGACAGGCGGAGACCCAGTACTTC. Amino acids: CASSVAGQAETQYF.